At least ten counts were recorded for the clone carrying this TCR beta chain. Germline V gene lookup returns CDR1 MGHDK and CDR2 SYGVNS. Trimming pared 6 bases from V and 4 bases from J, leaving 12 bases between. The CDR3 is made up of 13 amino acids. These data belong to a study of blood T cells in healthy people across ages. With a J-beta primer mix and a sample-barcoded 5' primer, a second PCR ran about 6 to 11 cycles. TCRdb re-analysed the 5' RACE reads in MiXCR, keeping a single row per CDR3 protein. The sample contains around 750,000 distinct CDR3 sequences, roughly 50% of which appear only once.

V gene TRBV25-1 combines with J gene TRBJ1-1; D may be TRBD1 (5 bases). The sequence was collected from an elderly man in good health. Sequencing was done on a sample of blood. The CDR3 protein is CASSPAGPTEAFF. As DNA, the CDR3 is TGTGCCAGCAGCCCCGCGGGGCCCACTGAAGCTTTCTTT.